Presented here are 15 T cell receptor beta chains from one specimen sequenced in a study of cytomegalovirus exposure and HLA in healthy donors. PCR involved 60 Vbeta and 13 Jbeta primers. Produced via immunoSEQ multiplex PCR; TCRdb's table is partial and in-frame only. Of around 100,000 clones in the sample, around 70% are singletons; the top ten hold 4% to 5.5%. The specimen was PBMCs. The receptors stem from a man under 40 in good health and CMV-seropositive.

This chain connects TRBV5-1 to TRBJ2-5; 9 bases line up with TRBD1. The DNA end lines up better with TRBJ2-7; the J call may be wrong. The CDR3 has 14 residues. Germline CDR1 reads SGHRS; CDR2 reads YFSETQ. CDR3 in DNA: TGCGCCAGCGCCGCGGGACAGGGAGCCTACGAGCAGTACTTC. Translation: CASAAGQGAYEQYF.

This sequence joins TRBV11-2 and TRBJ2-3; D call uncertain. Germline lookup yields CDR1 SGHAT and CDR2 FQNNGV. The V gene lost 5 bases and the J gene lost 2 bases, with 17 bases spanning the gap. The CDR3 has 16 amino acids. The CDR3 region is CASSPQLTLSTDTQYF. The CDR3 DNA sequence: TGTGCCAGCAGCCCTCAACTAACACTCTCCACAGATACGCAGTATTTT.

V usage is TRBV7-6 and J usage is TRBJ1-5; maybe TRBD1 (5 bases). Germline lookup yields CDR1 SGHVS and CDR2 FNYEAQ. Trimming took off 3 bases at V and 7 bases at J, with 10 bases between the two ends. The CDR3 sequence is 13 residues long. The CDR3 sequence is CASSLGGVQPQHF. In nucleotides, the CDR3 is TGTGCCAGCAGCTTGGGGGGGGTCCAGCCCCAGCATTTT.

The V gene is TRBV7-9, the J gene TRBJ2-7, with TRBD1 matching over 7 bases. CDR1 SEHNR and CDR2 FQNEAQ come from the germline V gene (reference sequence). Unmatched junction bases numbered 7, after V lost 2 bases and J lost 6 bases. The CDR3 runs 14 residues. The CDR3 bases are TGTGCCAGCAGCTTACATCAGGGGGTAACCGAGCAGTACTTC. The encoded protein is CASSLHQGVTEQYF.

The rearrangement joins TRBV7-7 to TRBJ2-2; 7 bases map to TRBD1. Germline CDR1 reads SSHAT; CDR2 reads FNYEAQ (reference sequence). V dropped 4 bases and J dropped 3; count of bases not matched to a gene: 2. This CDR3 contains 14 residues. This chain's CDR3 is CASSYDRDTGELFF. The CDR3 DNA reads as TGTGCCAGCAGCTACGACAGGGACACCGGGGAGCTGTTTTTT. The full variable domain, with the rest looked up from reference TRBV7-7 and TRBJ2-2, is GAGVSQSPRYKVTKRGQDVTLRCDPISSHATLYWYQQALGQGPEFLTYFNYEAQPDKSGLPSDRFSAERPEGSISTLTIQRTEQRDSAMYRCASSYDRDTGELFFGEGSRLTVL.

This clone was observed a handful of times. The chain carries TRBV6-5 and TRBJ1-2; 7 bases fit TRBD1. CDR1 is MNHEY and CDR2 is SVGAGI in the germline V gene. CDR3 size: 12 residues. V dropped 10 bases and J dropped 8; count of bases not matched to a gene: 10. In DNA, the CDR3 is TGTGCCACCCGACAGGGAGGTTACGGCTACACCTTC. Residues: CATRQGGYGYTF.

The J gene is TRBJ2-3, the V gene TRBV11-3; the D is unclear. The CDR3 runs 14 residues. The germline V gene encodes CDR1 SGHNT and CDR2 YENEEA. Trimming removed 5 bases from V and 0 bases from J, with 9 bases in between. The CDR3 protein is CASSPSMSTDTQYF. The CDR3 nucleotides read TGTGCCAGCAGCCCATCTATGAGCACAGATACGCAGTATTTT.

The J gene is TRBJ2-2, the V gene TRBV9, with D perhaps matching TRBD1 (6 bases). V was cut by 3 bases and J by 4 bases, with 7 bases left in between. This CDR3 has 13 residues. Germline V gene data show CDR1 as SGDLS and CDR2 as YYNGEE. CDR3 amino acids: CASSGRGTGELFF. As DNA, the CDR3 is TGTGCCAGCAGCGGCAGGGGCACCGGGGAGCTGTTTTTT.

The gene calls are TRBV4-1 and TRBJ2-7; TRBD1 might be the D (6 bases). Germline values: CDR1 MGHRA, CDR2 YSYEKL. Trimming removed 0 bases at V and 4 bases at J, with 22 bases between. This CDR3 comprises 18 residues. CDR3 region: CASSQEGSGTKWGYEQYF. The DNA of the CDR3 is TGCGCCAGCAGCCAAGAAGGATCGGGGACAAAGTGGGGGTACGAGCAGTACTTC.

This clone was seen only once. This rearrangement joins TRBV18 to TRBJ1-2, with D possibly TRBD1 on 6 matching bases. The CDR3 runs to 12 residues. Germline-derived CDR1 and CDR2 are KGHSH and LQKENI. V gave up 3 bases and J gave up 8 bases, with 10 bases separating them. CDR3 in amino acids: CASSPGGQGYTF. CDR3 bases: TGTGCCAGCTCACCGGGGGGGCAAGGCTACACCTTC.

The chain links TRBV28 to TRBJ1-3; possibly TRBD1 for D (5 bases). Germline V CDR1 and CDR2: MDHEN, SYDVKM. V lost 4 bases, J lost 1 base, and 8 bases lay in between. This CDR3 has 14 amino acids. CDR3 in amino acids: CASSSQGSGNTIYF. CDR3 nucleotide sequence: TGTGCCAGCAGTTCCCAGGGTTCTGGAAACACCATATATTTT. Drawing the rest from reference TRBV28 and TRBJ1-3, the complete variable domain is DVKVTQSSRYLVKRTGEKVFLECVQDMDHENMFWYRQDPGLGLRLIYFSYDVKMKEKGDIPEGYSVSREKKERFSLILESASTNQTSMYLCASSSQGSGNTIYFGEGSWLTVV.

Here the CDR3 DNA reads TGCAGCGTTGGACTAGCGGGGGGCGTCTCCTACAATGAGCAGTTCTTC. Translating gives CSVGLAGGVSYNEQFF. The V gene is TRBV29-1, the J gene TRBJ2-1, with 13 bases fitting TRBD2. The CDR3 loop spans 16 amino acids. The V gene's germline CDR1 is SQVTM and CDR2 ANQGSEA. V trimming: 4 bases; J trimming: 0 bases; junction bases outside the gene matches: 3.

On this clone itself: The sample holds other DNA sequences that translate to the same CDR3. The gene calls are TRBV10-3 and TRBJ1-2; TRBD1 might be the D (5 bases). Germline V gives CDR1 ENHRY, CDR2 SYGVKD. Trimming removed 10 bases at V and 8 bases at J, with 23 bases between. The length of the CDR3 is 14 residues. The CDR3: CATEHRLSPSGYTF. The CDR3, as DNA: TGTGCCACAGAGCACAGGCTTTCCCCTTCGGGCTACACCTTC.

The V call is TRBV6-6, the J call TRBJ2-2; TRBD1 aligns across 11 bases. V was clipped by 6 bases and J by 4 bases; unmatched bases: 1. This CDR3 has 14 amino acids. Germline-derived CDR1 and CDR2 are MNHNY and SVGAGI (reference sequence). The CDR3 here is CASRGTGGTGELFF. CDR3 coding DNA: TGTGCCAGCAGGGGGACAGGGGGCACCGGGGAGCTGTTTTTT.

The CDR3 DNA is TGCGCCAGCAGTGAGTCGAGGGAGAGGGGCTACACCTTC. Its protein product is CASSESRERGYTF. This sequence joins TRBV10-1 and TRBJ1-2; no clear D. The CDR3 consists of 13 residues. V lost 0 bases and J 8 bases, leaving 10 bases between the germline ends. Germline loops: CDR1 WNHNN, CDR2 SYGVQD (reference sequence).